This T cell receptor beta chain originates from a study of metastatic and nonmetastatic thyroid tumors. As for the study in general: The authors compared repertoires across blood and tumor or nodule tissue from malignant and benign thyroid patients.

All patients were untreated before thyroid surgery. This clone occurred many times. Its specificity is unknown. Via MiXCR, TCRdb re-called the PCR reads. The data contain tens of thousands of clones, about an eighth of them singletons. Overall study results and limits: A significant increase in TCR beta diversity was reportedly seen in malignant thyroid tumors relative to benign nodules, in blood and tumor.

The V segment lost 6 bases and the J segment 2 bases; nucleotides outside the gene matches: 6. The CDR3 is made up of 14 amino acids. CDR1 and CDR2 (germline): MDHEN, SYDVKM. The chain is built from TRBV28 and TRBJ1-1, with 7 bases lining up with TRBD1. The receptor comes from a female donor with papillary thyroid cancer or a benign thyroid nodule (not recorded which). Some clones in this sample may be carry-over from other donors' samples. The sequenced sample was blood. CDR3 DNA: TGTGCCAGCAGACGGACAGGTCACAACACTGAAGCTTTCTTT. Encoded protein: CASRRTGHNTEAFF.